The T cell receptor beta chain under discussion was sequenced for a study of CXCR3-negative and CXCR3-positive naive CD8 T cells. Study-wide findings and caveats: Similar levels of surface CD5 were seen between naive subsets; TCR strength was inferred from TRB CDR3 properties. Both of the naive subsets showed about the same high diversity, but memory CD8+ cells had much less. The TRBV-TRBJ usage of naive CXCR3-negative and CXCR3-positive cells was similar, but that of memory cells differed.

Of note for this clonotype: Its antigen is undetermined.

Germline CDR1 ENHRY, CDR2 SYGVKD. This CDR3 is built from 16 residues. Naive CD8+ T cells showed a CD45RO-CCR7+CD27+CD95- phenotype. Through 5' RACE with UMI labels, the TRB cDNA libraries were prepared. From the 5' RACE reads, TCRdb lists one entry per CDR3 protein and no DNA. This table lists 35,000 to 45,000 distinct CDR3 sequences. V and J are TRBV10-3 and TRBJ2-1; the TCRdb call, TRBD2, lacks DNA for checking. The sequence was collected from a human donor in good health. Some clones in this sample may be carry-over from other donors' samples. Sequencing was done on a sample of naive CXCR3- CD8+ T cells from blood. Subset noted: CD45RO-CCR7+CD27+CD95- naive CD8+ T cells lacking CXCR3 (TNR3-). The CDR3 loop reads CAIRNPSGGYYTEQFF.